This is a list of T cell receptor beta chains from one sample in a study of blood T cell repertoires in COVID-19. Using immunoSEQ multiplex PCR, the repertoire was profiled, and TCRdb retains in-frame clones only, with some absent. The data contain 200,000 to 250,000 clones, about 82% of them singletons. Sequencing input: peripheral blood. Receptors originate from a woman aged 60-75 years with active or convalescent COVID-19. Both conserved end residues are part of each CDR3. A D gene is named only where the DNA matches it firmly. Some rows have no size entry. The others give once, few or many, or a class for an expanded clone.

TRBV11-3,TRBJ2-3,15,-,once,CASSLGARSTDTQYF,TGTGCCAGCAGCTTAGGAGCTCGTAGCACAGATACGCAGTATTTT
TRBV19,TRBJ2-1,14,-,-,CASSDYGSYNEQFF,TGTGCCAGTAGCGACTACGGGTCCTACAATGAGCAGTTCTTC
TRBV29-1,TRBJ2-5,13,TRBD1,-,CSVEGQTQETQYF,TGCAGCGTTGAGGGACAGACACAAGAGACCCAGTACTTC
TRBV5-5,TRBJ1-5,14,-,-,CASSPVISNQPQHF,TGTGCCAGCAGCCCCGTAATTAGCAATCAGCCCCAGCATTTT
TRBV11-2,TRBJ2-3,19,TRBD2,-,CASSSGTSGGVSSTDTQYF,TGTGCCAGCAGCTCCGGGACTAGCGGGGGGGTATCTAGCACAGATACGCAGTATTTT
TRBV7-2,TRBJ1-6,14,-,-,CASSLGSDGSPLHF,TGTGCCAGCAGCTTAGGGTCAGATGGTTCACCCCTCCACTTT
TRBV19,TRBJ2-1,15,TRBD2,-,CASSKGTSGLNEQFF,TGTGCCAGTAGTAAGGGGACTAGCGGACTAAATGAGCAGTTCTTC
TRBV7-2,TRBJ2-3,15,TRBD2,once,CASSSLGLESDTQYF,TGTGCCAGCAGCAGTTTAGGACTAGAATCCGATACGCAGTATTTT
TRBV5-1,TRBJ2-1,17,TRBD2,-,CASSFSSGGVSGNEQFF,TGCGCCAGCAGCTTTTCTAGCGGCGGGGTTTCGGGCAATGAGCAGTTCTTC
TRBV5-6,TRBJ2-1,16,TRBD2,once,CASSWKMGLAVENQFF,TGTGCCAGCAGCTGGAAGATGGGACTAGCTGTAGAAAATCAGTTCTTC
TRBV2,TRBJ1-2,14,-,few,CASSEAGAIYGYTF,TGTGCCAGCAGTGAGGCGGGCGCCATCTATGGCTACACCTTC
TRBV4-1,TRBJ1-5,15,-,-,CASSQDWANYQPQHF,TGCGCCAGCAGCCAAGATTGGGCCAACTATCAGCCCCAGCATTTT
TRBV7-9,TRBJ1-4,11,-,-,CASSLTGGLFF,TGTGCCAGCAGCTTGACAGGAGGACTGTTTTTT
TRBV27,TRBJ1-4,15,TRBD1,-,CASSLSQGAGEKLFF,TGTGCCAGCAGTTTATCACAGGGGGCGGGTGAAAAACTGTTTTTT
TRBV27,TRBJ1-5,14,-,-,CASSLGGGGQPQHF,TGTGCCAGCAGTTTAGGTGGGGGAGGACAGCCCCAGCATTTT
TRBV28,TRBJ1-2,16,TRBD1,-,CASTEGGQGARYGYTF,TGTGCCAGCACGGAGGGGGGACAGGGGGCGCGGTATGGCTACACCTTC
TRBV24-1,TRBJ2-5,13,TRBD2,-,CATRGTTQETQYF,TGTGCCACGAGAGGGACTACCCAAGAGACCCAGTACTTC
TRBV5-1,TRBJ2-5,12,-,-,CASSLGLPPQYF,TGCGCCAGCAGCTTGGGACTCCCACCCCAGTACTTC
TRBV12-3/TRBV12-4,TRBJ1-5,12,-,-,CASSLHREPQHF,TGTGCCAGCAGTCTTCACAGGGAACCCCAGCATTTT
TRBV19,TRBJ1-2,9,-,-,CARYYGYTF,TGTGCCAGGTATTATGGCTACACCTTC
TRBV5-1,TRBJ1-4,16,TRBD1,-,CASSTTGGAANEKLFF,TGCGCCAGCAGCACCACAGGGGGCGCGGCTAATGAAAAACTGTTTTTT
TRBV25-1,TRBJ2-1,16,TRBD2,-,CASSEYWREGFDEQFF,TGTGCCAGCAGTGAATATTGGCGGGAGGGTTTCGATGAGCAGTTCTTC
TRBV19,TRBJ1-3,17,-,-,CASRPLEAGPSGNTIYF,TGTGCCAGTAGGCCTTTGGAGGCGGGGCCCTCTGGAAACACCATATATTTT
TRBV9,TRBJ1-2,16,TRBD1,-,CASSVEGTGWVGGYTF,TGTGCCAGCAGCGTGGAGGGGACAGGGTGGGTCGGTGGCTACACCTTC
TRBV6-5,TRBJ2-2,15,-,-,CAAGWDGGNTGELFF,TGTGCCGCGGGGTGGGACGGGGGTAACACCGGGGAGCTGTTTTTT
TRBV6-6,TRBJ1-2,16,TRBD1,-,CASSRPGTGEFYGYTF,TGTGCCAGCAGTCGACCAGGGACAGGGGAATTCTATGGCTACACCTTC
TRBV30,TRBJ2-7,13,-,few,CAWIGGASYEQYF,TGTGCCTGGATAGGGGGGGCCTCCTACGAGCAGTACTTC
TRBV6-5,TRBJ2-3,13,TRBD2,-,CASSYSGGDTQYF,TGTGCCAGCAGTTACTCGGGGGGGGATACGCAGTATTTT
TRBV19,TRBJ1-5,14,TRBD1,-,CAISPGQGGQPQHF,TGTGCCATCTCCCCGGGACAGGGAGGACAGCCCCAGCATTTT
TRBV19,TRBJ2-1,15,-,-,CASSIDGRDYNEQFF,TGTGCCAGTAGTATAGACGGGAGAGATTACAATGAGCAGTTCTTC
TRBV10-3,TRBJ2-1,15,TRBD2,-,CAISQTSGVYNEQFF,TGTGCCATCAGCCAGACTAGCGGGGTTTACAATGAGCAGTTCTTC
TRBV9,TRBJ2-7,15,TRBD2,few,CASSQGLAGYYEQYF,TGTGCCAGCAGCCAGGGACTAGCGGGTTACTACGAGCAGTACTTC
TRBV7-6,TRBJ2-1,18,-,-,CASRAEAGSSEYFNEQFF,TGTGCCAGCAGGGCGGAGGCTGGGAGCTCAGAGTATTTCAATGAGCAGTTCTTC
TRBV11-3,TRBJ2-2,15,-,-,CASSRRGSDTGELFF,TGTGCCAGCAGCAGACGGGGGTCTGACACCGGGGAGCTGTTTTTT